The 21 T cell receptor beta chains below were found in one sample sequenced in a study of chemoradiotherapy in HPV16-positive cancers. Here immunoSEQ multiplex PCR was the method, and the copy in TCRdb shows in-frame clones only, minus some. The sample consists of about 68,000 clones, 88% of them appearing once. Source: blood, taken from a patient who underwent chemoradiotherapy. These TCRs come from a human donor with HPV-associated anogenital cancer.

This clone was found once. The chain combines TRBV28 with TRBJ1-6; TRBD1 aligns across 9 bases. CDR3 length: 15 amino acids. With 5 bases clipped from V and 9 bases from J, the junction kept 8 bases outside the gene matches. The V gene's germline CDR1 is MDHEN and CDR2 SYDVKM. Written as DNA, the CDR3 is TGTGCCAGCAGTCCTACAGGGGGCTCTGGTTCACCCCTCCACTTT. It yields the protein CASSPTGGSGSPLHF.

V and J are TRBV27 and TRBJ1-2; unclear D gene. The CDR3 is 14 residues long. Germline CDR1 reads MNHEY; CDR2 reads SMNVEV (reference sequence). V was pared by 6 bases and J by 1 base, with 12 bases between. CDR3 loop: CASRRTVDNYGYTF. The CDR3 region has the DNA TGTGCCAGCAGGCGGACGGTTGATAACTATGGCTACACCTTC.

This clone occurred a few times. CDR3 in amino acids: CASRLVCAGANVLTF. DNA for the CDR3: TGTGCAAGTCGCTTAGTGTGTGCTGGGGCCAACGTCCTGACTTTC. V usage is TRBV12-2 and J usage is TRBJ2-6. TRBV12-2 represents a pseudogene. The CDR3 sequence is 15 residues long.

This clone was found once. This sequence joins TRBV6-1 and TRBJ2-2; D ambiguous. This CDR3 comprises 15 residues. V lost 1 base and J lost 4, with 10 bases in between. From germline, CDR1 is MNHNS and CDR2 SASEGT. The CDR3 DNA sequence: TGTGCCAGCAGTGAAGAGGCAGGATTCACCGGGGAGCTGTTTTTT. It specifies CASSEEAGFTGELFF.

The gene calls are TRBV29-1 and TRBJ1-1; D perhaps matches TRBD1 (5 bases). Trimming removed 6 bases at V and 8 bases at J, with 19 bases between. The CDR3 sequence is 13 residues long. Germline assignment: CDR1 SQVTM and CDR2 ANQGSEA. CDR3 residues: CSVNRMQGAEAFF. The DNA of the CDR3 is TGCAGCGTCAACAGGATGCAGGGAGCGGAAGCTTTCTTT.

This chain links TRBV2 with TRBJ1-1; the D gene is possibly TRBD1 (6 bases). Trimming removed 4 bases from V and 1 base from J, with 10 bases in between. The germline V gene has CDR1 SNHLY and CDR2 FYNNEI. CDR3 length equals 14 residues. Here the CDR3 reads CASSVQGGNTEAFF. CDR3 DNA: TGTGCCAGCAGTGTACAGGGAGGGAACACTGAAGCTTTCTTT.

The rearrangement links TRBV9 to TRBJ1-1; 9 bases are shared with TRBD1. CDR1 is SGDLS and CDR2 is YYNGEE in the germline V gene. The CDR3 contains 16 residues. J was trimmed by 3 bases and V by 0 bases; bases with no gene match: 6. The CDR3 DNA sequence: TGTGCCAGCAGCGTAGGGGGGACAGGGTTGGACACTGAAGCTTTCTTT. It specifies CASSVGGTGLDTEAFF.

The gene calls are TRBV4-2 and TRBJ2-7, with TRBD1 matching over 7 bases. Trimming removed 0 bases from V and 2 bases from J; junction bases left unmatched: 7. Germline V lookup: CDR1 LGHNA, CDR2 YNFKEQ. The CDR3 contains 16 residues. The CDR3: CASSQDKGTVTYEQYF. CDR3 bases: TGTGCCAGCAGCCAAGATAAGGGGACAGTTACCTACGAGCAGTACTTC.

This chain connects TRBV19 to TRBJ2-1, with 9 bases fitting TRBD2. Germline CDR1 LNHDA, CDR2 SQIVND (reference sequence). The CDR3 runs 14 residues. The J segment lost 4 bases and the V segment lost 7 bases, leaving 5 bases of the junction unmatched. DNA of the CDR3: TGTGCCAGTATTCGCGGGAGGGCTTACAATGAGCAGTTCTTC. Translated, it gives CASIRGRAYNEQFF.

V usage is TRBV19 and J usage is TRBJ2-7, with 10 bases fitting TRBD1. J gave up 3 bases and V 6 bases, and 8 bases lay outside the gene matches. CDR3 length: 15 amino acids. The V gene's germline CDR1 is LNHDA and CDR2 SQIVND (reference sequence). The CDR3 nucleotides read TGTGCCAGTAGCTTGGGACAGGGGTTGTACTACGAGCAGTACTTC. Its protein product is CASSLGQGLYYEQYF.

The chain has TRBV6-5 and TRBJ2-7; either TRBD1 or TRBD2 may supply D (5 bases each). The CDR3 consists of 15 residues. Germline-derived CDR1 and CDR2 are MNHEY and SVGAGI. Trimming removed 6 bases at V and 4 bases at J, with 19 bases between. The CDR3 DNA reads TGTGCCAGCAGATTAGATCAGGGAGTGGTTTACGAGCAGTACTTC. This codes for CASRLDQGVVYEQYF.

The V gene is TRBV28, the J gene TRBJ2-1; no reliable D call. This CDR3 spans 11 amino acids. The germline V gene encodes CDR1 MDHEN and CDR2 SYDVKM. Trimming cost V 4 bases and J 7 bases, with 5 bases left between them. The CDR3 here is CASSSPNEQFF. The DNA of the CDR3 is TGTGCCAGCAGTTCCCCTAATGAGCAGTTCTTC.

The CDR3 DNA sequence: TGTGCCTGGAGTTCTGGCGGGGGGGCATGGCAGACCCAGTACTTC. Residues: CAWSSGGGAWQTQYF. This chain links TRBV30 with TRBJ2-5; 9 bases line up with TRBD2. Germline CDR1 GTSNPN, CDR2 SVGIG (reference sequence). The CDR3 totals 15 residues. J lost 6 bases, V lost 2 bases, and 10 bases had no gene match.

The chain couples TRBV5-4 to TRBJ2-2, with 12 positions matching TRBD2. The CDR3 sequence is 16 residues long. CDR1 is SGHNT, CDR2 YYREEE, per germline (reference sequence). The V and J ends lost 3 bases and 6 bases, in that order; junction bases with no gene match: 6. The CDR3 is CASSSTSGRTSGELFF. CDR3 bases: TGTGCCAGCAGCTCGACTAGCGGGAGAACCTCCGGGGAGCTGTTTTTT. The full variable domain, its missing parts supplied by reference TRBV5-4 and TRBJ2-2, is ETGVTQSPTHLIKTRGQQVTLRCSSQSGHNTVSWYQQALGQGPQFIFQYYREEENGRGNFPPRFSGLQFPNYSSELNVNALELDDSALYLCASSSTSGRTSGELFFGEGSRLTVL.

The chain links TRBV10-2 to TRBJ2-7; 7 positions agree with TRBD2. CDR1 and CDR2 from the germline V gene are WSHSY and SAAADI. This CDR3 contains 15 residues. In DNA, the CDR3 is TGCGGGCGGACTCTTTTACAGCGGGACGGGTACGAGCAGTACTTC. Protein product: CGRTLLQRDGYEQYF.

This clone was counted once. V usage is TRBV19 and J usage is TRBJ2-3, with TRBD1 matching 8 bases. Germline V gene data show CDR1 as LNHDA and CDR2 as SQIVND (reference sequence). The CDR3 runs 15 residues. The J segment lost 4 bases and the V segment lost 5 bases, leaving 8 bases of the junction unmatched. DNA of the CDR3: TGTGCCAGTAGTCGCGACAGGGGAAGTTCAGATACGCAGTATTTT. It yields the protein CASSRDRGSSDTQYF.

The CDR3 DNA follows: TGTGCCAGCAGTGAAGCGGGGGGACAAGAGACCCAGTACTTC. Translated: CASSEAGGQETQYF. The V gene is TRBV6-1, the J gene TRBJ2-5; a possible D gene is TRBD2 (6 bases). The germline V gene has CDR1 MNHNS and CDR2 SASEGT. Trimming removed 0 bases from V and 2 bases from J, with 7 bases in between. The CDR3 has 14 residues.

The chain has TRBV11-2 and TRBJ2-1, with 10 positions matching TRBD2. Germline loops: CDR1 SGHAT, CDR2 FQNNGV. J was trimmed by 6 bases and V by 1 base; bases with no gene match: 6. The CDR3 has 16 amino acids. CDR3 nucleotide sequence: TGTGCCAGCAGCTTAGGATGGGCTAGCGGGAGCAATGAGCAGTTCTTC. Residues: CASSLGWASGSNEQFF.

The rearrangement links TRBV9 to TRBJ2-1; D is ambiguous. V was pared by 0 bases and J by 2 bases, with 12 bases between. The V gene's germline CDR1 is SGDLS and CDR2 YYNGEE. The CDR3 totals 16 residues. In nucleotides, the CDR3 is TGTGCCAGCAGCGTAGCTGGCGGCTATACCTACAATGAGCAGTTCTTC. Amino acid sequence: CASSVAGGYTYNEQFF.

CDR3 DNA: TGTGCCAGCAGCCAAGATGGGGGGCGCTTCGGTGGCTACACCTTC. Protein sequence: CASSQDGGRFGGYTF. J is TRBJ1-2 and V is TRBV4-2, with a possible D match to TRBD1 (6 bases). Germline assignment: CDR1 LGHNA and CDR2 YNFKEQ. The CDR3 runs 15 residues. Trimming removed 0 bases from V and 7 bases from J, with 15 bases in between.

This clone was recorded a few times. The chain is built from TRBV5-4 and TRBJ1-5; D is undetermined. CDR1 is SGHNT, CDR2 YYREEE, per germline (reference sequence). Deletions cut 2 bases from V and 5 bases from J, with 8 bases between. The CDR3 loop spans 13 amino acids. In nucleotides, the CDR3 is TGTGCCAGCAGCTTTGACCAAGATCAGCCCCAGCATTTT. This sequence encodes CASSFDQDQPQHF.